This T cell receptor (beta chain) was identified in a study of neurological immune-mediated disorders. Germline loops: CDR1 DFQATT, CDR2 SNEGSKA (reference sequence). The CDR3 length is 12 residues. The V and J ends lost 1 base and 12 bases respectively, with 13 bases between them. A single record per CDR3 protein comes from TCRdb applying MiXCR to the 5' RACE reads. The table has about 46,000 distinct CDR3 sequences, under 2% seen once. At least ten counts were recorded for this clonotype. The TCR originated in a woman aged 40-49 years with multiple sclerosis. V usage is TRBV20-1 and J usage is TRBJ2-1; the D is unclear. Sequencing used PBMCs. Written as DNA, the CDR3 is TGCAGTGCTAGAGGCCTATCTTGGTGGCAGTTCTTC. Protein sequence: CSARGLSWWQFF.